This entry lists 32 T cell receptor beta chains sequenced from one sample in a study of T cells in Graves' hyperthyroidism and ophthalmopathy. Amplification of TCR beta CDR3 regions used RNA as the template. The primer set for the first-round RT-PCR of the TCR CDR3 was HTBI. A single record per CDR3 protein comes from TCRdb applying MiXCR to the multiplex PCR reads. The sample has roughly 740,000 distinct CDR3 sequences, roughly 17% seen once. Source material: blood. These receptors were obtained from a man between 18 and 35 years old with Graves' hyperthyroidism.

This clonotype was picked up a small number of times. The gene calls are TRBV6-1 and TRBJ1-2, with D possibly matching TRBD1 (5 bases). The length of the CDR3 is 13 residues. Trimming shortened V by 8 bases and J by 4 bases, and 14 bases separated the two germline ends. The V gene's germline CDR1 is MNHNS and CDR2 SASEGT. CDR3 sequence (DNA): TGTGCCAGCCGTACCAGGGCAAGCTATGGCTACACCTTC. Encoded protein: CASRTRASYGYTF.

This clonotype was recorded at least ten times. The V call is TRBV18, the J call TRBJ1-1, with D unresolved. The germline V gene has CDR1 KGHSH and CDR2 LQKENI. Trimming cost V 0 bases and J 5 bases, with 7 bases left between them. CDR3 length: 13 residues. The CDR3 nucleotides are TGTGCCAGCTCACCACCGATGGGGACTGAAGCTTTCTTT. Translation: CASSPPMGTEAFF.

This clonotype was observed many times. The gene calls are TRBV6-1 and TRBJ2-1, with 10 bases aligning to TRBD2. Per the germline V gene, CDR1 is MNHNS and CDR2 is SASEGT. Trimming at V came to 5 bases and at J to 0 bases, leaving 4 bases not matched to a gene. This CDR3 has 16 amino acids. The chain's CDR3 is CASSWSGRVSYNEQFF. The DNA of the CDR3 is TGTGCCAGCAGTTGGAGCGGGAGGGTCTCCTACAATGAGCAGTTCTTC.

This clonotype has more than one count but fewer than ten. V usage is TRBV12-5 and J usage is TRBJ2-3; unclear D gene. This CDR3 region has 13 residues. Germline CDR1 LGHNT, CDR2 FRNRAP. Trimming took 3 bases from V and 0 from J, leaving 4 bases between them. This CDR3 is CASGFSSTDTQYF. The CDR3 DNA follows: TGTGCTAGTGGTTTCTCTAGCACAGATACGCAGTATTTT.

This clonotype appeared many times. J is TRBJ1-1 and V is TRBV7-8; maybe TRBD1 (5 bases). Trimming stripped 5 bases from V and 0 bases from J, with 13 bases between. Per the germline V gene, CDR1 is SGHVS and CDR2 is FQNEAQ. The CDR3 has 15 amino acids. The CDR3 sequence is CASSLRSGLNTEAFF. The DNA for the CDR3 is TGTGCCAGCAGCCTGAGGTCAGGGCTGAACACTGAAGCTTTCTTT.

The rearrangement joins TRBV29-1 to TRBJ2-7; 10 positions agree with TRBD1. Germline V gene lookup returns CDR1 SQVTM and CDR2 ANQGSEA. The CDR3 length is 12 residues. With 6 bases clipped from V and 5 bases from J, the junction kept 4 bases outside the gene matches. CDR3 DNA: TGCAGCGTCCGGGACAGGGGAGACGAGCAGTACTTC. Translating it yields CSVRDRGDEQYF.

This clonotype appeared many times. The J gene is TRBJ2-7, the V gene TRBV20-1; the D gene could be TRBD1 or TRBD2 (5 bases each). Between the trimmed V and J ends, which lost 7 bases and 3 bases, there was a span of 10 bases. Germline CDR1 and CDR2: DFQATT and SNEGSKA (reference sequence). The CDR3 extends over 11 amino acids. The CDR3: CSVGRYYEQYF. Written as DNA, the CDR3 is TGCAGTGTGGGACGGTACTACGAGCAGTACTTC.

The chain joins TRBV19 to TRBJ2-7, with 10 bases matching TRBD1. The CDR3 is made up of 17 amino acids. After removal of 2 bases from V and 0 bases from J, the junction contained 7 bases not matched to a gene. CDR1 is LNHDA, CDR2 SQIVND, per germline (reference sequence). The CDR3 protein is CASSILPGQGSSYEQYF. The CDR3, as DNA: TGTGCCAGTAGTATACTACCGGGACAGGGGAGCTCCTACGAGCAGTACTTC.

The table lists this clonotype with a few counts. The V gene is TRBV11-2, the J gene TRBJ2-2; no clear D. The CDR3 is 16 amino acids. Deletions cut 1 base from V and 7 bases from J, with 16 bases between. The germline CDR1 and CDR2 sequences are SGHAT and FQNNGV. DNA for the CDR3: TGTGCCAGCAGCTTAGTTTATAGTCTAAACGGCGGGGAGCTGTTTTTT. It is translated as CASSLVYSLNGGELFF.

In this sample, this clonotype turned up many times. V usage is TRBV29-1 and J usage is TRBJ2-1; TRBD2 agrees at 11 bases. With V trimmed by 5 bases and J by 7 bases, 10 bases remained unmatched. CDR1 is SQVTM and CDR2 is ANQGSEA in the germline V gene. This CDR3 contains 15 residues. CDR3 coding DNA: TGCAGCGTTAAGGAGACTAGCGGGGAAACTAATGAGCAGTTCTTC. This sequence encodes CSVKETSGETNEQFF.

This clonotype showed up many times. The rearrangement uses TRBV6-2 or TRBV6-3 and TRBJ2-7; 10 bases align to TRBD1. There are 14 residues in the CDR3. The V and J ends lost 5 bases and 3 bases, in that order; junction bases with no gene match: 4. CDR1 and CDR2 (germline): MNHEY, SVGEGT. The CDR3 DNA sequence: TGTGCCAGCAGTCCGTGGACAGGGGGCTACGAGCAGTACTTC. This codes for CASSPWTGGYEQYF.

This clonotype was counted only a few times. The J gene is TRBJ1-5, the V gene TRBV5-1; 11 nucleotides agree with TRBD1. V dropped 2 bases and J dropped 5; count of bases not matched to a gene: 3. Germline assignment: CDR1 SGHRS and CDR2 YFSETQ. The CDR3 totals 15 residues. In nucleotides, the CDR3 is TGCGCCAGCAGCTTAGGGGGACAGGGGGATCAGCCCCAGCATTTT. Encoded protein: CASSLGGQGDQPQHF.

This sequence joins TRBV5-6 and TRBJ2-3, with 7 bases identical to TRBD2. The CDR3 length is 19 residues. Trimming removed 1 base from V and 3 bases from J; junction bases left unmatched: 17. Germline CDR1 SGHDT, CDR2 YYEEEE. In DNA form, the CDR3 reads TGTGCCAGCAGCTTGAGGTGGGAAGTAGCGGGTCTAGGTACAGATACGCAGTATTTT. Translated: CASSLRWEVAGLGTDTQYF.

For this clonotype: At one end, the junction sequence differs from germline, possibly due to a read error. This sequence joins TRBV12-3 or TRBV12-4 and TRBJ2-1; the D is unclear. This CDR3 has 13 residues. This chain's CDR3 is CASSFSGYNGQFF. As DNA, the CDR3 is TGTGCCAGCAGTTTCTCAGGTTACAATGGGCAGTTCTTC.

The chain is built from TRBV10-3 and TRBJ2-5; 7 positions match TRBD2. Germline V CDR1 and CDR2: ENHRY, SYGVKD. The junction had 15 bases not matched to a gene; V was cut back by 8 bases and J by 9 bases. The CDR3 is 14 residues long. The DNA for the CDR3 is TGTGCCATCGCCGACAGTAGTCTTGGGAGGGCCCAGTACTTC. Translating it yields CAIADSSLGRAQYF.

The rearrangement uses TRBV7-9 and TRBJ2-7; D unclear. Germline values: CDR1 SEHNR, CDR2 FQNEAQ (reference sequence). V was trimmed by 4 bases and J by 7 bases, leaving 11 bases between them. The CDR3 sequence is 12 residues long. This chain's CDR3 is CASSSALREQYF. The CDR3 nucleotides are TGTGCCAGCAGCTCAGCGCTCCGTGAGCAGTACTTC.

Many counts were recorded for this clonotype. V usage is TRBV28 and J usage is TRBJ2-7; the match to TRBD1 covers 7 bases. The CDR3 consists of 16 residues. Per germline, CDR1 MDHEN and CDR2 SYDVKM. Trimming removed 0 bases from V and 4 bases from J; junction bases left unmatched: 9. The DNA of the CDR3 is TGTGCCAGCAGTTTATGGAGGACAGGCTTAGGGTACGAGCAGTACTTC. This codes for CASSLWRTGLGYEQYF.

This clonotype showed up many times. J is TRBJ2-3 and V is TRBV27; D remains unclear. The germline CDR1 and CDR2 sequences are MNHEY and SMNVEV (reference sequence). Trimming left V 4 bases short and J 10 bases short, with 15 bases between. The CDR3 extends over 13 amino acids. The CDR3 coding sequence is TGTGCCAGCAGTTCCTCTTACCTCGGCCCGCAGTATTTT. Protein product: CASSSSYLGPQYF.

A few counts support this clonotype. This chain joins TRBV5-1 and TRBJ2-7, with D possibly being TRBD1 (5 bases). Trimming left V 3 bases short and J 9 bases short, with 19 bases between. In germline, CDR1 is SGHRS, CDR2 YFSETQ. This CDR3 has 14 amino acids. The CDR3 reads CASSSDRDYAGQYF. The DNA of the CDR3 is TGCGCCAGCAGCTCCGACAGAGATTACGCTGGGCAGTACTTC.

This clonotype occurred a few times. This chain uses TRBV28 with TRBJ2-1; the D is unclear. The V gene lost 7 bases and the J gene lost 8 bases, with 9 bases spanning the gap. Germline V lookup: CDR1 MDHEN, CDR2 SYDVKM. This CDR3 contains 11 residues. The CDR3 region is CASTGLDEQFF. CDR3 sequence (DNA): TGTGCCAGCACCGGGTTAGATGAGCAGTTCTTC.

This clonotype was counted at least ten times. The chain combines TRBV20-1 with TRBJ2-3, with TRBD2 matching over 7 bases. Germline V gene data show CDR1 as DFQATT and CDR2 as SNEGSKA (reference sequence). V lost 6 bases and J lost 6; bases outside the gene matches: 9. The CDR3 totals 13 residues. CDR3 nucleotide sequence: TGCAGTGCCCGGGGGGAAGTCGGCGATACGCAGTATTTT. Its translation: CSARGEVGDTQYF.

This clonotype was seen ten or more times. The J gene is TRBJ2-2, the V gene TRBV6-1; 11 bases fit TRBD2. The V segment lost 5 bases and the J segment 5 bases; nucleotides outside the gene matches: 4. The CDR3 loop spans 15 amino acids. Germline-derived CDR1 and CDR2 are MNHNS and SASEGT. CDR3 nucleotides: TGTGCCAGCAGTCTGACTAGCGGGAAGACCGGGGAGCTGTTTTTT. It yields the protein CASSLTSGKTGELFF.

This clonotype was seen more than once but under ten times. The V call is TRBV11-2, the J call TRBJ1-5; maybe TRBD1 (5 bases). Germline V gene lookup returns CDR1 SGHAT and CDR2 FQNNGV. The CDR3 runs 14 residues. V was cut by 2 bases and J by 4 bases, with 9 bases left in between. The DNA of the CDR3 is TGTGCCAGCAGCTTACCAGGGTCAAATCAGCCCCAGCATTTT. Translation gives CASSLPGSNQPQHF.

Worth noting for this clonotype: The junction and the germline gene differ at one end; a read error may be behind it. This sequence joins TRBV11-3 and TRBJ2-3; TRBD2 matches at 13 bases. Germline V gene lookup returns CDR1 SGHNT and CDR2 YENEEA. This CDR3 comprises 16 residues. Here the CDR3 DNA reads TGTGCCGGCAGCTACCCGGGACTAGCGGGACCAGATACGCAGTATTTT. Translating it yields CAGSYPGLAGPDTQYF.

The V call is TRBV7-9, the J call TRBJ2-3, with TRBD1 matching over 10 bases. CDR3 length equals 15 residues. With V trimmed by 5 bases and J by 4 bases, 6 bases remained unmatched. CDR1 and CDR2 (germline): SEHNR, FQNEAQ (reference sequence). The CDR3 bases are TGTGCCAGCAGCAAGGGACAGGGGAAGGCAGATACGCAGTATTTT. Translation gives CASSKGQGKADTQYF.

The chain employs TRBV28 and TRBJ2-3; perhaps TRBD2 as D (6 bases). Between the trimmed V and J ends, which lost 0 bases and 2 bases, there was a span of 9 bases. The CDR3 spans 15 residues. Germline CDR1 reads MDHEN; CDR2 reads SYDVKM. The CDR3 nucleotides are TGTGCCAGCAGTTTATGGGGGGGAAACACAGATACGCAGTATTTT. As protein: CASSLWGGNTDTQYF.

Many counts were recorded for this clonotype. The chain combines TRBV5-1 with TRBJ2-3, with TRBD2 as a possible D gene (5 bases). The CDR3 loop spans 15 amino acids. V was shortened by 2 bases and J by 0 bases, with 10 bases between the two germline ends. Germline lookup yields CDR1 SGHRS and CDR2 YFSETQ. DNA of the CDR3: TGCGCCAGCAGCTTTACAGCGGCTAGCACAGATACGCAGTATTTT. This encodes CASSFTAASTDTQYF.

This clonotype was found many times. The chain carries TRBV18 and TRBJ1-2; 7 bases map to TRBD1. Germline-derived CDR1 and CDR2 are KGHSH and LQKENI. Unmatched junction bases numbered 11, after V lost 2 bases and J lost 5 bases. The CDR3 loop spans 16 amino acids. The CDR3 DNA follows: TGTGCCAGCTCACCAAATGGGAACAAGGGGGCATATGGCTACACCTTC. Its translation is CASSPNGNKGAYGYTF.

The chain uses TRBV29-1 and TRBJ1-4, with D possibly matching TRBD1 (6 bases). V was clipped by 5 bases and J by 2 bases, with 12 bases between them. This CDR3 comprises 14 residues. Germline CDR1 and CDR2: SQVTM and ANQGSEA. DNA for the CDR3: TGCAGCGTTCGTACAGGGTCGACTAATGAAAAACTGTTTTTT. Translated: CSVRTGSTNEKLFF.

This rearrangement joins TRBV29-1 to TRBJ1-2; possible D gene TRBD1, 5 bases. There are 12 residues in the CDR3. Trimming took off 3 bases at V and 8 bases at J, with 13 bases between the two ends. CDR1 is SQVTM and CDR2 is ANQGSEA in the germline V gene. CDR3 DNA: TGCAGCGTTGAGGGCCAGGGTGTAGGCTACACCTTC. Translated: CSVEGQGVGYTF. The full variable domain, in which reference TRBV29-1 and TRBJ1-2 provide the parts outside the CDR3, is SAVISQKPSRDICQRGTSLTIQCQVDSQVTMMFWYRQQPGQSLTLIATANQGSEATYESGFVIDKFPISRPNLTFSTLTVSNMSPEDSSIYLCSVEGQGVGYTFGSGTRLTVV.

This clonotype was picked up many times. This sequence joins TRBV28 and TRBJ2-3, with TRBD1 as a possible D gene (6 bases). Germline V gene lookup returns CDR1 MDHEN and CDR2 SYDVKM. The CDR3 runs 16 residues. Deletions cut 6 bases from V and 5 bases from J, with 21 bases between. Written as DNA, the CDR3 is TGTGCCAGCAGATCTGCCGGGACACAGGGTATAGATACGCAGTATTTT. Its translation: CASRSAGTQGIDTQYF.

CDR3 sequence reads: CAIRGDRSANTGELFF. The CDR3 DNA is TGTGCCATCAGGGGGGACAGGAGCGCGAACACCGGGGAGCTGTTTTTT. V gene TRBV10-3 combines with J gene TRBJ2-2, with TRBD1 matching 8 bases. The CDR3 is made up of 16 amino acids. Trimming cost V 6 bases and J 0 bases; bases outside gene matches: 6. The germline V gene has CDR1 ENHRY and CDR2 SYGVKD.